This T cell receptor (beta chain) was captured in a study of blood T cell repertoires in COVID-19. Germline CDR1 and CDR2: LGHDT and YNNKEL (reference sequence). Trimming stripped 0 bases from V and 7 bases from J, with 15 bases between. The CDR3 consists of 16 residues. Data came from immunoSEQ multiplex PCR; TCRdb stores just in-frame clones and leaves some out. The table has just under 85,000 clones, over 70% seen once. This TCR derives from a woman aged 55-69 years with acute or convalescent COVID-19. The sequenced material came from peripheral blood. V usage is TRBV3-1 (or the pseudogene TRBV3-2) and J usage is TRBJ2-2; TRBD2 is a possible D gene (5 bases). This CDR3 is CASSQDPGGYHGELFF. For the CDR3, the DNA is TGTGCCAGCAGCCAAGATCCGGGCGGGTATCACGGGGAGCTGTTTTTT.